The 24 T cell receptor beta chains below were found in one sample sequenced in a study of blood T cell repertoires in COVID-19. Clones were sequenced by immunoSEQ multiplex PCR, and TCRdb holds only the in-frame ones, with some missing. The sample records about 210,000 clones, approximately 86% being singletons. The sequencing input was peripheral blood. The receptors shown here come from a man in his forties with acute or convalescent COVID-19.

This chain joins TRBV7-3 and TRBJ2-2; D uncertain. In germline, CDR1 is SGHTA, CDR2 FQGTGA. The V and J ends lost 6 bases and 2 bases respectively, with 10 bases between them. The CDR3 spans 14 residues. The CDR3 protein is CASRRNFNTGELFF. The CDR3 nucleotides are TGTGCCAGCAGGCGTAACTTCAACACCGGGGAGCTGTTTTTT.

This clone was counted once. This chain connects TRBV19 to TRBJ2-7, with a possible D match to TRBD2 (6 bases). The length of the CDR3 is 15 residues. Germline CDR1 and CDR2: LNHDA and SQIVND (reference sequence). Between the trimmed V and J ends, which lost 4 bases and 3 bases, there was a span of 16 bases. The CDR3 sequence: CASSNSGTAVYEQYF. The CDR3 DNA is TGTGCCAGTAGTAACTCCGGGACTGCTGTCTACGAGCAGTACTTC.

V usage is TRBV7-9 and J usage is TRBJ2-7; the D gene is possibly TRBD1 (5 bases). V was trimmed by 4 bases and J by 1 base, leaving 11 bases between them. The germline CDR1 and CDR2 sequences are SEHNR and FQNEAQ (reference sequence). The CDR3 spans 14 residues. Here the CDR3 reads CASSSLQDSYEQYF. The DNA of the CDR3 is TGTGCCAGCAGCTCGCTACAGGATTCCTACGAGCAGTACTTC.

The V call is TRBV7-3, the J call TRBJ2-1, with TRBD2 matching 10 bases. Looked up from germline, CDR1 is SGHTA and CDR2 is FQGTGA. This CDR3 is built from 15 residues. The J segment lost 9 bases and the V segment lost 1 base, leaving 6 bases of the junction unmatched. The CDR3 nucleotides read TGTGCCAGCAGCTTAAGCCTAGCGGGAGTAGGTGAGCAGTTCTTC. Amino acids: CASSLSLAGVGEQFF. Full variable domain (rest looked up from reference TRBV7-3 and TRBJ2-1): GAGVSQTPSNKVTEKGKYVELRCDPISGHTALYWYRQSLGQGPEFLIYFQGTGAADDSGLPNDRFFAVRPEGSVSTLKIQRTERGDSAVYLCASSLSLAGVGEQFFGPGTRLTVL.

The chain recombines TRBV3-1 (or the pseudogene TRBV3-2) with TRBJ2-1; TRBD1 matches at 12 bases. The CDR3 totals 14 residues. The V and J ends lost 8 bases and 7 bases, in that order; junction bases with no gene match: 6. Germline V lookup: CDR1 LGHDT, CDR2 YNNKEL (reference sequence). CDR3: CASEKGQGANEQFF. CDR3 sequence (DNA): TGTGCCAGCGAAAAGGGACAGGGGGCGAATGAGCAGTTCTTC.

The V and J genes are TRBV7-3 and TRBJ2-3, with unresolved D. CDR3 size: 14 residues. Germline V gene lookup returns CDR1 SGHTA and CDR2 FQGTGA. V was trimmed by 5 bases and J by 3 bases, leaving 12 bases between them. The CDR3 DNA sequence: TGTGCCAGCAGCCCCGGGTTCGGAACAGATACGCAGTATTTT. This encodes CASSPGFGTDTQYF.

As regards this clone: The junction differs from germline at one of its ends, possibly a read error. The chain carries TRBV5-6 and TRBJ2-7; 13 bases align to TRBD2. This CDR3 comprises 16 residues. Germline CDR1 and CDR2: SGHDT and YYEEEE. CDR3 bases: TGTGTCAGCAAACAGACGGGGGGACTAGCGGGAAAGGGGCAGTACTTC. Translated: CVSKQTGGLAGKGQYF.

This chain uses TRBV7-3 with TRBJ2-1; 10 nucleotides line up with TRBD2. The CDR3 is 17 amino acids. Germline trimming cut 5 bases from V and 4 bases from J; bases unmatched to any gene: 11. Germline CDR1 is SGHTA and CDR2 is FQGTGA. The CDR3 bases are TGTGCCAGCAGCCCAAGCCGAGGACTAGCGGAATACAATGAGCAGTTCTTC. Its translation: CASSPSRGLAEYNEQFF. Full variable domain (rest looked up from reference TRBV7-3 and TRBJ2-1): GAGVSQTPSNKVTEKGKYVELRCDPISGHTALYWYRQSLGQGPEFLIYFQGTGAADDSGLPNDRFFAVRPEGSVSTLKIQRTERGDSAVYLCASSPSRGLAEYNEQFFGPGTRLTVL.

The chain uses TRBV6-5 and TRBJ2-1; D may be TRBD1 (6 bases). This CDR3 comprises 15 residues. Trimming removed 2 bases from V and 2 bases from J, with 10 bases in between. CDR1 and CDR2 from the germline V gene are MNHEY and SVGAGI. Here the CDR3 DNA reads TGTGCCAGCAGTTACGCTAAGGGGGCCTACAATGAGCAGTTCTTC. The encoded protein is CASSYAKGAYNEQFF.

The chain couples TRBV19 to TRBJ1-1; D might be TRBD1 (5 bases). V lost 7 bases, J lost 0 bases, and 12 bases lay in between. Germline assignment: CDR1 LNHDA and CDR2 SQIVND (reference sequence). The CDR3 spans 14 residues. CDR3 nucleotide sequence: TGTGCCAGTAAGGTAGGGGTCATGAACACTGAAGCTTTCTTT. It codes for CASKVGVMNTEAFF.

This clone was counted a single time. The V call is TRBV4-1, the J call TRBJ1-2, with D perhaps TRBD1 (6 bases). CDR3 length: 19 residues. Germline V gene lookup returns CDR1 MGHRA and CDR2 YSYEKL. V lost 2 bases and J 4 bases, leaving 26 bases between the germline ends. The CDR3 here is CASSQPGGRGIGLSYGYTF. In DNA, the CDR3 is TGCGCCAGCAGCCAACCTGGAGGCAGGGGTATTGGGTTAAGCTATGGCTACACCTTC.

V is TRBV30 and J is TRBJ1-6; no definite D call. Germline-derived CDR1 and CDR2 are GTSNPN and SVGIG (reference sequence). The germline V and J ends were trimmed by 0 bases and 14 bases, with 20 bases remaining between them. The CDR3 consists of 15 residues. The CDR3 region has the DNA TGTGCCTGGAGTGTTGGCGGTTGGGGAGGTAGGTCCCTCCACTTT. Translation gives CAWSVGGWGGRSLHF. Full variable domain (missing parts from reference TRBV30 and TRBJ1-6): SQTIHQWPATLVQPVGSPLSLECTVEGTSNPNLYWYRQAAGRGLQLLFYSVGIGQISSEVPQNLSASRPQDRQFILSSKKLLLSDSGFYLCAWSVGGWGGRSLHFGNGTRLTVT.

The rearrangement links TRBV6-6 to TRBJ2-3; 9 positions match TRBD1. CDR1 and CDR2 (germline): MNHNY, SVGAGI (reference sequence). Trimming cost V 7 bases and J 1 base; bases outside gene matches: 3. The CDR3 has 14 amino acids. The CDR3 sequence: CASTDRGRTDTQYF. The CDR3 bases are TGTGCCAGCACGGACAGGGGTCGCACAGATACGCAGTATTTT.

The rearrangement uses TRBV19 and TRBJ1-2; 8 bases map to TRBD1. The germline gives CDR1 LNHDA, CDR2 SQIVND (reference sequence). V was pared by 6 bases and J by 3 bases, with 6 bases of the junction left unmatched. The CDR3 extends over 14 amino acids. CDR3 nucleotides: TGTGCCAGTAGCAACAGGGGGTCAGACTATGGCTACACCTTC. It specifies CASSNRGSDYGYTF.

V gene TRBV19 combines with J gene TRBJ1-3; TRBD1 agrees at 11 bases. Unmatched junction bases numbered 9, after V lost 6 bases and J lost 2 bases. CDR1 and CDR2 from the germline V gene are LNHDA and SQIVND (reference sequence). The CDR3 has 17 residues. The CDR3 region has the DNA TGTGCCAGTAGCCGGACAGGGGGCGAATCAACTGGAAACACCATATATTTT. Translated: CASSRTGGESTGNTIYF.

The chain employs TRBV7-2 and TRBJ1-5; no firm D call. Per germline, CDR1 SGHTA and CDR2 FQGNSA. The CDR3 totals 12 residues. V was shortened by 2 bases and J by 4 bases, with 3 bases between the two germline ends. CDR3 region: CASSLINQPQHF. CDR3 nucleotide sequence: TGTGCCAGCAGCTTAATAAATCAGCCCCAGCATTTT.

The chain is built from TRBV3-1 (or the pseudogene TRBV3-2) and TRBJ2-3, with TRBD2 matching 7 bases. Germline CDR1 reads LGHDT; CDR2 reads YNNKEL (reference sequence). This CDR3 is built from 18 residues. J gave up 4 bases and V 3 bases, and 16 bases lay outside the gene matches. CDR3: CASSHYLLGGGRADTQYF. The CDR3 nucleotides are TGTGCCAGCAGCCATTATCTTTTGGGCGGGGGTAGGGCAGATACGCAGTATTTT.

The V and J genes are TRBV4-1 and TRBJ2-7; maybe TRBD1 (6 bases). The germline V gene encodes CDR1 MGHRA and CDR2 YSYEKL. The CDR3 has 13 residues. Trimming cost V 1 base and J 3 bases, with 7 bases left between them. The CDR3 nucleotides are TGCGCCAGCAGCCAAGCGGGACACTACGAGCAGTACTTC. Its translation: CASSQAGHYEQYF.

The rearrangement links TRBV3-1 (or the pseudogene TRBV3-2) to TRBJ2-7; 9 nucleotides align to TRBD1. Losses at the gene ends were 0 bases for V and 3 bases for J; bases not matched to a gene: 18. The CDR3 contains 20 residues. The germline gives CDR1 LGHDT, CDR2 YNNKEL (reference sequence). CDR3 DNA sequence: TGTGCCAGCAGCCAAGATAGACCGGGACAGGGAGCAGCGGCCAACTACGAGCAGTACTTC. Its protein is CASSQDRPGQGAAANYEQYF.

The V and J genes are TRBV3-1 (or the pseudogene TRBV3-2) and TRBJ2-5; 8 bases are shared with TRBD1. Germline loops: CDR1 LGHDT, CDR2 YNNKEL (reference sequence). The CDR3 is 15 amino acids. V shed 4 bases and J 4 bases; nucleotides not matched to a gene: 8. The CDR3 nucleotides read TGTGCCAGCAGCCTTAGGGACAGGTCGACAGAGACCCAGTACTTC. Translated: CASSLRDRSTETQYF.

The chain is built from TRBV19 and TRBJ1-1; D might be TRBD1 (5 bases). The CDR3 is 14 amino acids. V gave up 2 bases and J gave up 1 base, with 8 bases separating them. Germline V CDR1 and CDR2: LNHDA, SQIVND (reference sequence). The CDR3 protein is CASSIKTGNTEAFF. The DNA for the CDR3 is TGTGCCAGTAGTATAAAAACAGGGAACACTGAAGCTTTCTTT.

This chain connects TRBV6-5 to TRBJ2-3; D gene uncertain. The V and J ends lost 0 bases and 2 bases respectively, with 9 bases between them. The germline V gene encodes CDR1 MNHEY and CDR2 SVGAGI. CDR3 length: 15 residues. The CDR3 reads CASSYSGRLTDTQYF. In DNA, the CDR3 is TGTGCCAGCAGTTACTCGGGCAGGCTCACAGATACGCAGTATTTT.

J is TRBJ1-5 and V is TRBV25-1; no clear D gene. Germline CDR1 and CDR2: MGHDK and SYGVNS. The CDR3 length is 14 residues. V was trimmed by 4 bases and J by 0 bases, leaving 7 bases between them. The DNA for the CDR3 is TGTGCCAGCAGTGGGCTTTATAGCAATCAGCCCCAGCATTTT. Amino acids: CASSGLYSNQPQHF.

V gene TRBV7-6 combines with J gene TRBJ2-2, with a tentative D call TRBD2 (5 bases). Germline V gene sequence: CDR1 SGHVS, CDR2 FNYEAQ. Trimming removed 0 bases at V and 2 bases at J, with 10 bases between. CDR3 length: 16 residues. The CDR3 reads CASSLALSGNTGELFF. The CDR3 DNA reads TGTGCCAGCAGCTTAGCGCTCAGCGGTAACACCGGGGAGCTGTTTTTT.